One and the same sample provided the 19 T cell receptor beta chains below, sequenced in a study of blood T cell repertoires in COVID-19. Sequencing used immunoSEQ multiplex PCR; TCRdb keeps in-frame clones, though not all of them. The data contain 100,000 to 120,000 clones, 85% to 90% of them singletons. Material for sequencing was peripheral blood. Receptors were obtained from a woman in her forties or fifties with acute or convalescent COVID-19.

The genes are TRBV9 and TRBJ1-4; D not certain. V dropped 4 bases and J dropped 0 bases, with 13 bases sitting between them. This CDR3 is 16 amino acids long. CDR1 is SGDLS, CDR2 YYNGEE, per germline. CDR3 bases: TGTGCCAGCAGCCCCTTCGACTCTGCAACTAATGAAAAACTGTTTTTT. The encoded protein is CASSPFDSATNEKLFF.

The V and J genes are TRBV5-4 and TRBJ2-5; 11 nucleotides line up with TRBD2. The CDR3 sequence is 15 residues long. CDR1 is SGHNT and CDR2 is YYREEE in the germline V gene (reference sequence). The V and J ends lost 4 bases and 3 bases, in that order; junction bases with no gene match: 5. The CDR3 protein is CASSSSGRVKETQYF. CDR3 DNA: TGTGCCAGCAGCAGTAGCGGGAGGGTAAAAGAGACCCAGTACTTC.

CDR3 sequence: CASSPSHGGVGYEQYF. The CDR3 bases are TGTGCCAGCAGTCCTTCCCACGGGGGGGTTGGCTACGAGCAGTACTTC. The gene calls are TRBV25-1 and TRBJ2-7; TRBD2 matches at 8 bases. The germline CDR1 and CDR2 sequences are MGHDK and SYGVNS. The CDR3 totals 16 residues. Germline trimming cut 5 bases from V and 3 bases from J; bases unmatched to any gene: 12.

This clone was counted a few times. The chain employs TRBV5-1 and TRBJ1-2; 8 nucleotides agree with TRBD1. In germline, CDR1 is SGHRS, CDR2 YFSETQ. CDR3 length equals 17 residues. Trimming at V came to 4 bases and at J to 4 bases, leaving 15 bases not matched to a gene. The CDR3 nucleotides are TGCGCCAGCAGCCCCGGGACAGGTTCTCAGAGGAGCTATGGCTACACCTTC. Its protein is CASSPGTGSQRSYGYTF.

V and J are TRBV24-1 and TRBJ2-2, with D possibly being TRBD1 (6 bases). V gave up 5 bases and J gave up 2 bases, with 14 bases separating them. Per germline, CDR1 KGHDR and CDR2 SFDVKD. The CDR3 sequence is 16 residues long. The CDR3 here is CATSGPQTGNTGELFF. The CDR3, as DNA: TGTGCCACCAGTGGTCCCCAGACAGGAAACACCGGGGAGCTGTTTTTT.

This rearrangement joins TRBV14 to TRBJ2-7; no clear D gene. Trimming took 1 base from V and 6 from J, leaving 10 bases between them. Germline CDR1 reads SGHDN; CDR2 reads FVKESK. The length of the CDR3 is 13 residues. The CDR3 reads CASSQVRGAEQYF. CDR3 nucleotide sequence: TGTGCCAGCAGCCAAGTCAGAGGTGCCGAGCAGTACTTC.

The genes are TRBV3-1 (or the pseudogene TRBV3-2) and TRBJ2-2; D perhaps matches TRBD1 (7 bases). V shed 0 bases and J shed 5 bases, with 19 bases lying between them. Germline assignment: CDR1 LGHDT and CDR2 YNNKEL (reference sequence). This CDR3 has 18 residues. The CDR3 coding sequence is TGTGCCAGCAGCCAAGAGGCACAGGGGAGGAGTCGGACCGGGGAGCTGTTTTTT. This translates into CASSQEAQGRSRTGELFF.

The rearrangement joins TRBV19 to TRBJ2-7, with 8 nucleotides matching TRBD2. The J segment lost 2 bases and the V segment lost 5 bases, leaving 8 bases of the junction unmatched. The CDR3 is made up of 15 amino acids. CDR1 and CDR2 from the germline V gene are LNHDA and SQIVND (reference sequence). Written as DNA, the CDR3 is TGTGCCAGTAGTCCACGCACTAGCGGTACCTACGAGCAGTACTTC. This encodes CASSPRTSGTYEQYF.

This clone appeared a few times. The V call is TRBV20-1, the J call TRBJ1-5, with D perhaps TRBD1 (5 bases). The length of the CDR3 is 15 residues. With 3 bases removed from V and 7 bases from J, the gap between germline ends came to 19 bases. Germline V CDR1 and CDR2: DFQATT, SNEGSKA (reference sequence). CDR3 region: CSASGGAWGDQPQHF. The CDR3 DNA sequence: TGCAGTGCTAGTGGCGGGGCGTGGGGGGACCAGCCCCAGCATTTT.

This clone was seen just once. This sequence joins TRBV29-1 and TRBJ1-1; no clear D. CDR3 length equals 12 residues. Germline V gene sequence: CDR1 SQVTM, CDR2 ANQGSEA. V was cut by 4 bases and J by 2 bases, with 8 bases left in between. The CDR3 reads CSVGNRNTEAFF. CDR3 nucleotides: TGCAGCGTTGGTAACAGAAACACTGAAGCTTTCTTT.

The gene calls are TRBV11-3 and TRBJ2-5; 7 bases agree with TRBD1. The CDR3 has 15 residues. Germline V gene lookup returns CDR1 SGHNT and CDR2 YENEEA. After removal of 4 bases from V and 3 bases from J, the junction contained 8 bases not matched to a gene. The CDR3 nucleotides are TGTGCCAGCAGCTCCCTCCCAGGGGGTAAAGAGACCCAGTACTTC. Its translation is CASSSLPGGKETQYF.

CDR3 in amino acids: CASSSPGGWVTEAFF. The CDR3 bases are TGTGCCAGCAGCTCCCCGGGGGGATGGGTAACTGAAGCTTTCTTT. This chain uses TRBV7-9 with TRBJ1-1, with D possibly being TRBD1 (5 bases). Trimming removed 4 bases from V and 5 bases from J, with 17 bases in between. From germline, CDR1 is SEHNR and CDR2 FQNEAQ (reference sequence). This CDR3 spans 15 amino acids.

This chain uses TRBV30 with TRBJ1-5, with D possibly matching TRBD1 (5 bases). V was trimmed by 2 bases and J by 2 bases, leaving 10 bases between them. Germline CDR1 GTSNPN, CDR2 SVGIG (reference sequence). The CDR3 consists of 14 residues. The chain's CDR3 is CAWSPGLGNQPQHF. Here the CDR3 DNA reads TGTGCCTGGAGTCCGGGACTGGGCAATCAGCCCCAGCATTTT.

This clone was picked up a small number of times. The chain combines TRBV4-1 with TRBJ2-7; possible D gene TRBD2, 6 bases. This CDR3 comprises 15 residues. V was clipped by 0 bases and J by 4 bases, with 13 bases between them. The germline V gene has CDR1 MGHRA and CDR2 YSYEKL. The CDR3: CASSQEGLPVYEQYF. CDR3 DNA sequence: TGCGCCAGCAGCCAAGAAGGACTACCTGTTTACGAGCAGTACTTC.

The V gene is TRBV5-6, the J gene TRBJ2-2; TRBD2 might be the D (6 bases). The CDR3 has 16 amino acids. CDR1 is SGHDT and CDR2 is YYEEEE in the germline V gene. Trimming cost V 1 base and J 4 bases, with 14 bases left between them. The CDR3 region is CASSLRVGGTTGELFF. CDR3 nucleotide sequence: TGTGCCAGCAGCTTGCGTGTGGGAGGAACCACCGGGGAGCTGTTTTTT.

This chain uses TRBV6-5 with TRBJ2-3, with TRBD2 identical over 8 bases. Germline CDR1 reads MNHEY; CDR2 reads SVGAGI. V shed 2 bases and J 3 bases; nucleotides not matched to a gene: 7. This CDR3 comprises 16 residues. The CDR3 coding sequence is TGTGCCAGCAGTTACGGAGTAGCGGGAAATACAGATACGCAGTATTTT. Its protein product is CASSYGVAGNTDTQYF.

This chain uses TRBV11-3 with TRBJ2-5; TRBD1 agrees at 7 bases. The junction had 5 bases not matched to a gene; V was cut back by 5 bases and J by 5 bases. Per germline, CDR1 SGHNT and CDR2 YENEEA. The CDR3 loop spans 13 amino acids. CDR3 residues: CASSLTGVETQYF. CDR3 nucleotides: TGTGCCAGCAGCCTCACAGGGGTCGAGACCCAGTACTTC. Complete variable domain (other parts from reference TRBV11-3 and TRBJ2-5): EAGVVQSPRYKIIEKKQPVAFWCNPISGHNTLYWYLQNLGQGPELLIRYENEEAVDDSQLPKDRFSAERLKGVDSTLKIQPAELGDSAVYLCASSLTGVETQYFGPGTRLLVL.

The chain recombines TRBV29-1 with TRBJ1-1, with a possible D match to TRBD1 (5 bases). The V gene's germline CDR1 is SQVTM and CDR2 ANQGSEA. Trimming removed 6 bases at V and 6 bases at J, with 14 bases between. CDR3 size: 12 residues. The CDR3 nucleotides are TGCAGCGTGGAGAGCAGGGATGCTGAAGCTTTCTTT. This encodes CSVESRDAEAFF.

This clone was recorded a few times. The rearrangement joins TRBV20-1 to TRBJ2-1; D may be TRBD2 (5 bases). The V end was cut by 5 bases, the J end by 13 bases, with 15 bases between. This CDR3 comprises 11 residues. Germline CDR1 DFQATT, CDR2 SNEGSKA (reference sequence). In nucleotides, the CDR3 is TGCAGTGCTCCAATCCGGGGTAGTCAGTTCTTC. Residues: CSAPIRGSQFF.